The present TCR beta chain was sequenced within a study of Ad26.COV2.S vaccination and SARS-CoV-2 variants. As for the study in general: Participants got Ad26.COV2.S intramuscularly, once or twice 56 days apart.

Using immunoSEQ multiplex PCR, the repertoire was profiled, and TCRdb retains in-frame clones only, with some absent. The sample yields about 450,000 clones, 75% to 90% seen once. V lost 8 bases, J lost 4 bases, and 11 bases lay in between. The CDR3 is 12 amino acids. CDR1 and CDR2 from the germline V gene are SGHTA and FQGNSA. Documented treatment: around 19 received Ad26.COV2.S at low or high dose, single or two shots; 5 received placebo; per-sample allocation not given. Specimens were obtained on day 63 following the first vaccine or placebo injection. Based in Boston, the donor was an adult of 18-55 years.

The chain couples TRBV7-2 to TRBJ1-1; D not certain. The receptor was derived from a person between 18 and 65 years old who received the Ad26.COV2.S COVID-19 vaccine or a placebo. Sequencing used peripheral blood, obtained in a trial of Ad26.COV2.S vaccine versus placebo. CDR3 sequence reads: CASLRPRTEAFF. The CDR3 coding sequence is TGTGCCAGCCTAAGGCCGCGCACTGAAGCTTTCTTT.